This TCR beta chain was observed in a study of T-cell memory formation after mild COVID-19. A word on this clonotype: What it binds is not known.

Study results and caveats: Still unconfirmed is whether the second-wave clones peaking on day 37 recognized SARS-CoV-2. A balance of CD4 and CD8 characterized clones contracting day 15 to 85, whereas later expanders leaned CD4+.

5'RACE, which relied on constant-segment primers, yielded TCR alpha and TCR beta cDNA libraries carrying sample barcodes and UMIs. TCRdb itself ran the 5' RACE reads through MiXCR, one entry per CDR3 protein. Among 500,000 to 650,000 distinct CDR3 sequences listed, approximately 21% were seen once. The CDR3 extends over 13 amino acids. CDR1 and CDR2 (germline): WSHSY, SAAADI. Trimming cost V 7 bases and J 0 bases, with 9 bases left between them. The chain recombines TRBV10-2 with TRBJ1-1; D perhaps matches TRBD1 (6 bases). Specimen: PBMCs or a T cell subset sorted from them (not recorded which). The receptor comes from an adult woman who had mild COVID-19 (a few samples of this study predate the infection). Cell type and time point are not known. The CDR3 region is CASTGAMNTEAFF. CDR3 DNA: TGCGCCAGCACAGGGGCCATGAACACTGAAGCTTTCTTT.